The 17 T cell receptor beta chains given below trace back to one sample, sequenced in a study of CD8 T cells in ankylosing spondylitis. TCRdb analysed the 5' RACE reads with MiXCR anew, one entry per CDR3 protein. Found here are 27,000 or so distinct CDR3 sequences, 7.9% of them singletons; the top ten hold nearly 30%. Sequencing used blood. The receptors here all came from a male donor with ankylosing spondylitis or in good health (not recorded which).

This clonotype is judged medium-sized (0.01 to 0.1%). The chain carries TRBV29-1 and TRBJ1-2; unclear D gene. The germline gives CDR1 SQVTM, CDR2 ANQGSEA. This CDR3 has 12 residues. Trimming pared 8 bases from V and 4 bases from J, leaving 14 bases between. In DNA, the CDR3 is TGCAGCACCCGAAGGGAGGGCTATGGCTACACCTTC. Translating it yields CSTRREGYGYTF. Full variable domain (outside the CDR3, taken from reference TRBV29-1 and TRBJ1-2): SAVISQKPSRDICQRGTSLTIQCQVDSQVTMMFWYRQQPGQSLTLIATANQGSEATYESGFVIDKFPISRPNLTFSTLTVSNMSPEDSSIYLCSTRREGYGYTFGSGTRLTVV.

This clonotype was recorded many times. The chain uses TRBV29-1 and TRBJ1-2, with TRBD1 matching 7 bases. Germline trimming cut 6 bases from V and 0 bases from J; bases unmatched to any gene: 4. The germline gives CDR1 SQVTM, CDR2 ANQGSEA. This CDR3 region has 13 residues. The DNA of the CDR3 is TGCAGCGTAGGGGGCGCTGCTAACTATGGCTACACCTTC. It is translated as CSVGGAANYGYTF.

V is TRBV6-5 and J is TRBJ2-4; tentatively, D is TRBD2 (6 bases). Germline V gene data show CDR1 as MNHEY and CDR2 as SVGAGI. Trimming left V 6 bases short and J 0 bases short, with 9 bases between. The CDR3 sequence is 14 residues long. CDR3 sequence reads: CASSGGQAKNIQYF. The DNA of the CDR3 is TGTGCCAGCAGCGGAGGGCAAGCCAAAAACATTCAGTACTTC.

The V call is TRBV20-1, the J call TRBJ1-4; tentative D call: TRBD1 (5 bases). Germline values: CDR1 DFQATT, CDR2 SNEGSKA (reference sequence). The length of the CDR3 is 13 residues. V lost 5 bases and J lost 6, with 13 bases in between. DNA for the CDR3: TGCAGTGCTGCGGGACTAGATCATGAAAAACTGTTTTTT. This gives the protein CSAAGLDHEKLFF.

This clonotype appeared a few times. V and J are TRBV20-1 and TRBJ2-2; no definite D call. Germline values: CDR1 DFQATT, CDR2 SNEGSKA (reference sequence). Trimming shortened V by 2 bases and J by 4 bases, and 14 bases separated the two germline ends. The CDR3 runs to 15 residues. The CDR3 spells CSARRFGRGTGELFF. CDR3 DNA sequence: TGCAGTGCTAGACGATTTGGGCGCGGCACCGGGGAGCTGTTTTTT.

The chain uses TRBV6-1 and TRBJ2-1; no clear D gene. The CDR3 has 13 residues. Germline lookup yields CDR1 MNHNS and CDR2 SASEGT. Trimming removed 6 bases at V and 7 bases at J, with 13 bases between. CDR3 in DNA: TGTGCCAGCAGCCTCGCCAGGTGGAATGAGCAGTTCTTC. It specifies CASSLARWNEQFF.

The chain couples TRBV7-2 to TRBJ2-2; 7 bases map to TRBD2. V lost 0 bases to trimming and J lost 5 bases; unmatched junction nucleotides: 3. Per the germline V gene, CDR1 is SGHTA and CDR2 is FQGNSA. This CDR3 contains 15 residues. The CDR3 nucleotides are TGTGCCAGCAGCTTAGCGGGAGGGTATACCGGGGAGCTGTTTTTT. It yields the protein CASSLAGGYTGELFF. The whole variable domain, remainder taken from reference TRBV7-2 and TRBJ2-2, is GAGVSQSPSNKVTEKGKDVELRCDPISGHTALYWYRQSLGQGLEFLIYFQGNSAPDKSGLPSDRFSAERTGGSVSTLTIQRTQQEDSAVYLCASSLAGGYTGELFFGEGSRLTVL.

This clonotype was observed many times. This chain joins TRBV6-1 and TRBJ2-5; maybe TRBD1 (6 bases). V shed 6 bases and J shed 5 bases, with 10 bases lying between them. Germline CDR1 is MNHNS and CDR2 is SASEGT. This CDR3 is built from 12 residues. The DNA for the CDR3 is TGTGCCAGCAGAATCGACAGGGAGACCCAGTACTTC. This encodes CASRIDRETQYF.

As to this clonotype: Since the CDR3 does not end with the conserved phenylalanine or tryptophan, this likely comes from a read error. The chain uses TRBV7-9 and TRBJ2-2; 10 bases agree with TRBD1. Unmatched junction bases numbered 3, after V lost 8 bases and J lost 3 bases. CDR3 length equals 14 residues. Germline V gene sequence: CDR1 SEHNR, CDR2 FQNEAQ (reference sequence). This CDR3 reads CASAGTGDTGELFL. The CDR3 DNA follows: TGTGCCAGCGCCGGGACAGGGGACACCGGGGAGCTGTTTCTT.

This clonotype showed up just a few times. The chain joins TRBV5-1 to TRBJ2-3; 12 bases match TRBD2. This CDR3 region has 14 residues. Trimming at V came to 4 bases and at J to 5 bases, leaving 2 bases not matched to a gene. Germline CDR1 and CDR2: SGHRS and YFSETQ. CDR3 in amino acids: CASSGGLAGDTQYF. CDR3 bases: TGCGCCAGCAGCGGGGGACTAGCGGGAGATACGCAGTATTTT.

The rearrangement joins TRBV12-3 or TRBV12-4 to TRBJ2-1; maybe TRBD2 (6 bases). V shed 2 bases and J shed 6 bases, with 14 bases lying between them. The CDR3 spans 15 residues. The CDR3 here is CASSLRRDGSNEQFF. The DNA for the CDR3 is TGTGCCAGCAGTTTACGCCGGGACGGGAGCAATGAGCAGTTCTTC.

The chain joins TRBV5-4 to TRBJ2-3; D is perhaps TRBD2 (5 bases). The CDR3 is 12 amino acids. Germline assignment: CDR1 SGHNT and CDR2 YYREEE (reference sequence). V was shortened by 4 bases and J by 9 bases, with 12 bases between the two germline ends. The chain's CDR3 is CASSTGGYTQYF. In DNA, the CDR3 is TGTGCCAGCAGCACTGGAGGCTACACGCAGTATTTT.

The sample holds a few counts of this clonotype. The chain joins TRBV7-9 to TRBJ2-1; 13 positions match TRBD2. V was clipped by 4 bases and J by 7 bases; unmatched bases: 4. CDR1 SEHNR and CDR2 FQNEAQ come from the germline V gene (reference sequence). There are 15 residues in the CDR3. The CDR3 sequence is CASSYRTSGRNEQFF. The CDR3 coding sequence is TGTGCCAGCAGCTATAGGACTAGCGGGAGAAATGAGCAGTTCTTC.

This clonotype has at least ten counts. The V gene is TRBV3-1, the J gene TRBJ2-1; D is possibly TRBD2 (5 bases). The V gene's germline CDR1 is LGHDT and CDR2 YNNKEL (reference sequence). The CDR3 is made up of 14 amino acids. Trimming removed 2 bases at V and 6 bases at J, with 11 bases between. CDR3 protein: CASSQSRVVNEQFF. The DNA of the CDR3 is TGTGCCAGCAGCCAATCGAGGGTTGTCAATGAGCAGTTCTTC.

This chain's CDR3 is CASSFPEGGHTEAFF. CDR3 DNA sequence: TGTGCCAGCAGCTTTCCAGAAGGGGGCCACACTGAAGCTTTCTTT. This chain links TRBV11-2 with TRBJ1-1; 7 bases agree with TRBD1. V gave up 3 bases and J gave up 3 bases; unmatched junction bases: 7. Germline V gene lookup returns CDR1 SGHAT and CDR2 FQNNGV. CDR3 length: 15 residues.

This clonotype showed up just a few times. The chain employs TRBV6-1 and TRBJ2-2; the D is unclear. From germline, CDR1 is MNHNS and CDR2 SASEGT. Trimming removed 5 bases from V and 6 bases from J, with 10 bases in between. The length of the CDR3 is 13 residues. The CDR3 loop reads CASSSFGAGELFF. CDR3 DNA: TGTGCCAGCAGTTCGTTTGGAGCCGGGGAGCTGTTTTTT.

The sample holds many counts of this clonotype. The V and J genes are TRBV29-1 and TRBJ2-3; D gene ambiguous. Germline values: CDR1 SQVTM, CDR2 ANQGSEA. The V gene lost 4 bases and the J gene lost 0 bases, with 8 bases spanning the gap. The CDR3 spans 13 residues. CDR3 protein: CSVVVTSTDTQYF. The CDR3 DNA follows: TGCAGCGTTGTAGTAACTAGCACAGATACGCAGTATTTT.